Shown below are 2 T cell receptor beta chains from a single sample sequenced in a study of long-term antiretroviral therapy in people with HIV. Assay version v3.0 of immunoSEQ was used, and it was run at survey level. Some clones are missing from TCRdb's copy, which holds only in-frame ones; the method was immunoSEQ multiplex PCR. Among 35,000 or so clones listed, roughly 80% were seen once. The sequencing used unsorted PBMCs, collected 2 years after starting antiretroviral therapy. These receptors originate from a woman aged 45-59 years with HIV.

The chain couples TRBV5-1 to TRBJ2-3; 8 nucleotides align to TRBD2. The CDR3 runs to 15 residues. J gave up 0 bases and V 7 bases, and 7 bases lay outside the gene matches. The germline V gene has CDR1 SGHRS and CDR2 YFSETQ. CDR3 coding DNA: TGCGCCAGCCGCACCGGGACTAGGAGCACAGATACGCAGTATTTT. Protein product: CASRTGTRSTDTQYF. Filled out from reference TRBV5-1 and TRBJ2-3, the complete variable domain reads KAGVTQTPRYLIKTRGQQVTLSCSPISGHRSVSWYQQTPGQGLQFLFEYFSETQRNKGNFPGRFSGRQFSNSRSEMNVSTLELGDSALYLCASRTGTRSTDTQYFGPGTRLTVL.

The chain uses TRBV9 and TRBJ2-6, with D unclear. The CDR3 extends over 13 amino acids. Germline assignment: CDR1 SGDLS and CDR2 YYNGEE. Trimming removed 4 bases from V and 4 bases from J, with 6 bases in between. CDR3 DNA: TGTGCCAGCAGCTTTGGGGGGGCCAACGTCCTGACTTTC. As protein: CASSFGGANVLTF.